Here is one T cell receptor beta chain with its context. Its antigen remains unidentified. Other DNA variants within this sample encode the same CDR3. This sample was included in a study of cytomegalovirus exposure and HLA in healthy donors. Study-wide results and caveats: Most subjects' HLA-A and HLA-B alleles were reportedly predicted from TCR beta sequences.

The CDR3 consists of 13 residues. The germline V gene has CDR1 SGHTA and CDR2 FQGNSA. Trimming left V 5 bases short and J 1 base short, with 7 bases between. PCR used 60 Vbeta primers and 13 Jbeta primers. Per the authors' pipeline: The count from a later analysis was tens of millions of unique TCR beta chains, some 10 million of them shared. Profiled with immunoSEQ multiplex PCR; TCRdb holds only in-frame clones, not every one. V and J calls and clone size are copied from that table; D and trimming were computed from the DNA. Of about 120,000 clones in the sample, around 67% were seen once. Sequencing was done on a sample of PBMCs. The J gene is TRBJ2-3, the V gene TRBV7-2; no clear D. The source of this sequence is a woman aged 40 to 50 in good health and CMV-seronegative. For the CDR3, the DNA is TGTGCCAGCAGCCTCCCGGGCACAGATACGCAGTATTTT. Its translation is CASSLPGTDTQYF.